This note documents a single TCR beta chain sequence. Its antigen is not identified. The trim removed 3 bases at V and 0 bases at J, leaving 1 base unmatched. This CDR3 comprises 14 residues. Germline lookup yields CDR1 LNHDA and CDR2 SQIVND (reference sequence). Profiling relied on immunoSEQ multiplex PCR, and the TCRdb table lists in-frame clones only, not all of them. The sample holds about 120,000 clones, 90% to 95% seen once. These data come from a study of graft-versus-host responses after intestinal transplantation. Looking at the study overall: Anti-thymocyte globulin induction, then tacrolimus and steroids for about three years, went to all recipients.

Study outcomes and limitations: Recipient marrow held GvH clones, some first seen in ileum or blood. Early post-transplant falls in HvG clones accompanied the peak levels of circulating GvH clones.

This chain connects TRBV19 to TRBJ2-5; TRBD1 agrees at 7 bases. Sequencing used unstimulated CD8+ T cells sorted from spleen or lymph node cells, obtained before transplant. The clonotype was recovered from a human donor who was the organ donor for an intestinal transplant. Here the CDR3 DNA reads TGTGCCAGTAGTATGGGACAGAACCAAGAGACCCAGTACTTC. Protein sequence: CASSMGQNQETQYF.